The 8 T cell receptor beta chains presented below share a single source sample, sequenced in a study of regulatory T cells in long-lasting Graves disease. According to the study, TCR beta libraries were built with iRepertoire HTBI primers and CDR3-region Arm-PCR. From the multiplex PCR reads, TCRdb called clonotypes with MiXCR, one entry per CDR3 protein. The data show 520,000 or so distinct CDR3 sequences, around 12% seen once. Time point given: newly diagnosed GD, antithyroid drugs for less than 3 months. TCR sequences were obtained from RNA taken from PBMCs. This sample also appeared in a second study, on T cells in Graves' hyperthyroidism and ophthalmopathy.

The input for sequencing was peripheral blood mononuclear cells (PBMCs), taken at new diagnosis, from a patient treated with antithyroid drugs. The receptors come from a young woman with Graves disease.

This clonotype was seen repeatedly, ten times or more. This chain joins TRBV24-1 and TRBJ1-1; D gene unclear. This CDR3 comprises 15 residues. The germline CDR1 and CDR2 sequences are KGHDR and SFDVKD. V lost 2 bases, J lost 4 bases, and 13 bases lay in between. The CDR3: CATSDSGPAGTEAFF. The CDR3 DNA reads TGTGCCACCAGTGATTCTGGCCCTGCGGGCACTGAAGCTTTCTTT.

The rearrangement uses TRBV11-2 and TRBJ1-1; D might be TRBD1 (6 bases). Germline CDR1 is SGHAT and CDR2 is FQNNGV. There are 14 residues in the CDR3. Trimming removed 6 bases from V and 5 bases from J, with 16 bases in between. The CDR3, as DNA: TGTGCCAGCAGATTGTATCAGGGGCGGACTGAAGCTTTCTTT. Translated, it gives CASRLYQGRTEAFF.

This clonotype has a count of ten or more. The V and J genes are TRBV25-1 and TRBJ2-5, with 7 positions matching TRBD2. V was clipped by 5 bases and J by 5 bases; unmatched bases: 11. CDR1 is MGHDK and CDR2 is SYGVNS in the germline V gene. The CDR3 spans 15 residues. The CDR3: CASSQLTSAWETQYF. The CDR3, as DNA: TGTGCCAGCAGTCAACTAACTAGCGCCTGGGAGACCCAGTACTTC.

The V call is TRBV19, the J call TRBJ1-2; possibly TRBD1 for D (5 bases). The CDR3 spans 14 residues. V shed 0 bases and J shed 9 bases, with 14 bases lying between them. Germline CDR1 LNHDA, CDR2 SQIVND (reference sequence). CDR3 amino acids: CASSIDRAPVRYTF. CDR3 sequence (DNA): TGTGCCAGTAGTATAGACAGGGCGCCTGTTCGCTACACCTTC.

This clonotype was found many times. CDR3 nucleotides: TGTGCCAGCCGGGAGGACAGGACCCGCTATGGCTACACCTTC. The encoded protein is CASREDRTRYGYTF. The chain links TRBV7-2 to TRBJ1-2; TRBD1 matches 7 bases. The CDR3 is 14 amino acids. Germline CDR1 SGHTA, CDR2 FQGNSA. V shed 8 bases and J 4 bases; nucleotides not matched to a gene: 10.

The V gene is TRBV24-1, the J gene TRBJ2-2; D perhaps matches TRBD2 (6 bases). Trimming took 9 bases from V and 2 from J, leaving 18 bases between them. This CDR3 is 16 amino acids long. The germline V gene encodes CDR1 KGHDR and CDR2 SFDVKD. CDR3 sequence: CATAEGTQSNTGELFF. In DNA form, the CDR3 reads TGTGCCACCGCAGAAGGGACTCAATCTAACACCGGGGAGCTGTTTTTT.

The table lists this clonotype with a few counts. The CDR3 DNA is TGCGCCAGCAGCACGGGACAGGTATTAGAGACCCAGTACTTC. It codes for CASSTGQVLETQYF. The J gene is TRBJ2-5, the V gene TRBV5-1; 8 bases line up with TRBD1. This CDR3 contains 14 residues. Germline CDR1 and CDR2: SGHRS and YFSETQ. With V trimmed by 4 bases and J by 4 bases, 6 bases remained unmatched.

This clonotype was found many times. The rearrangement links TRBV2 to TRBJ2-2; the match to TRBD1 covers 8 bases. Germline V CDR1 and CDR2: SNHLY, FYNNEI. J lost 3 bases, V lost 7 bases, and 10 bases had no gene match. The CDR3 runs 16 residues. The DNA for the CDR3 is TGTGCCAGCACCGTTGGGACAGGAGAATACACCGGGGAGCTGTTTTTT. This translates into CASTVGTGEYTGELFF.